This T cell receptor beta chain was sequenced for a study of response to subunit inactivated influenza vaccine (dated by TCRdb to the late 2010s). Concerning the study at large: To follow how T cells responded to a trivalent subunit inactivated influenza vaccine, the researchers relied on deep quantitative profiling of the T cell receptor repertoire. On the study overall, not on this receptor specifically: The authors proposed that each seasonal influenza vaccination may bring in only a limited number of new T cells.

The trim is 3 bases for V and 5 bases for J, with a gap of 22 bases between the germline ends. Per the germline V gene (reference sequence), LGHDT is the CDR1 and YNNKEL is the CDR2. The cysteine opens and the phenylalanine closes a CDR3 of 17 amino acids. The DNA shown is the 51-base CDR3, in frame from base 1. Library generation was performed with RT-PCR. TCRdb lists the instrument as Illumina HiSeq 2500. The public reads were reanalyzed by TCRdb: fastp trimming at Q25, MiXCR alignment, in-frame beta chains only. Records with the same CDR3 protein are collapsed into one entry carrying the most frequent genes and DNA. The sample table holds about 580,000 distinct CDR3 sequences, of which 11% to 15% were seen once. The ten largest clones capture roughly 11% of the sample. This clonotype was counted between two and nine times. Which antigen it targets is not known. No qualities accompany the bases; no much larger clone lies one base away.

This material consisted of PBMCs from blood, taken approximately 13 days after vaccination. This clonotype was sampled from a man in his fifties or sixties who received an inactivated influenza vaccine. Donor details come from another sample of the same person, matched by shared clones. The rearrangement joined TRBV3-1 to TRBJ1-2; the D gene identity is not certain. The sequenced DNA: TGTGCCAGCAGCCACTCCTCGCGTGGCCTAATAGGGTATGGCTACACCTTC. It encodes CASSHSSRGLIGYGYTF.